The clone carrying this T cell receptor beta chain was detected a few times. This sample is drawn from a study of blood T cells in healthy people across ages. This CDR3 is 12 amino acids long. Germline V gene data show CDR1 as DFQATT and CDR2 as SNEGSKA (reference sequence). Combining a sample-barcoded 5' primer with a J-beta primer mix, a second PCR ran for roughly 7 to 12 cycles. TCRdb re-called the 5' RACE reads through MiXCR, storing one row per CDR3 protein. This table has some 1,800,000 distinct CDR3 sequences, more than 35% appearing once. Sequenced input: blood. This receptor was taken from a human donor in good health. The V gene is TRBV20-1, the J gene TRBJ1-5, with D unresolved. Written as DNA, the CDR3 is TGCAGCGCAACTGACCGAGATCAGCCCCAGCATTTT. This gives the protein CSATDRDQPQHF.